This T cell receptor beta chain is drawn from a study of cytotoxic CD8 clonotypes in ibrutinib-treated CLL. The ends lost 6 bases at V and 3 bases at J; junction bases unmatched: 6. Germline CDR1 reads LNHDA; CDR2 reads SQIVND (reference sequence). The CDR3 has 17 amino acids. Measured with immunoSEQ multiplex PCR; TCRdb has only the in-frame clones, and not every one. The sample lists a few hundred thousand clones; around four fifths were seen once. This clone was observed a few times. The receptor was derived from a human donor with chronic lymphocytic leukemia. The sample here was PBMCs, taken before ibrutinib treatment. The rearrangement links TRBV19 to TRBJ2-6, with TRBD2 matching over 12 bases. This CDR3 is CASRLGLAGLGANVLTF. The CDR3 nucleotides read TGTGCCAGTAGACTTGGACTAGCGGGACTTGGGGCCAACGTCCTGACTTTC.